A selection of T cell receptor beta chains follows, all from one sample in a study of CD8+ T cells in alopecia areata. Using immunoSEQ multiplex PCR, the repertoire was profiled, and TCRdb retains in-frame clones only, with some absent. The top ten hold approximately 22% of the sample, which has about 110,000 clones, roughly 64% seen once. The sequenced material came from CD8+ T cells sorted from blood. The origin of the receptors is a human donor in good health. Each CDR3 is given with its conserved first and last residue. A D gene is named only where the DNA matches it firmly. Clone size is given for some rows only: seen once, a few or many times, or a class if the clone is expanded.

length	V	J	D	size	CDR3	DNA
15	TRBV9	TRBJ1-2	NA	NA	CASSVVGGAGYGYTF	TGTGCCAGCAGCGTAGTTGGGGGCGCTGGCTATGGCTACACCTTC
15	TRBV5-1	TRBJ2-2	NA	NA	CASRTGLTNTGELFF	TGCGCCAGCAGAACAGGGTTAACGAACACCGGGGAGCTGTTTTTT
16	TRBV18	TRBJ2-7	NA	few	CASSPGANVYSYEQYF	TGTGCCAGCTCACCCGGGGCAAATGTTTACTCCTACGAGCAGTACTTC
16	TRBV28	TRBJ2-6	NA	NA	CAPSGGDRTGANVLTF	TGTGCCCCGTCGGGGGGCGACCGCACTGGGGCCAACGTCCTGACTTTC
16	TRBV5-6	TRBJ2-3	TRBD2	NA	CASSPPGTSGTDTQYF	TGTGCCAGCAGCCCTCCCGGGACTAGCGGGACAGATACGCAGTATTTT
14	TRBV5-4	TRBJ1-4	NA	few	CASSFPATNEKLFF	TGTGCCAGCAGCTTTCCCGCAACTAATGAAAAACTGTTTTTT
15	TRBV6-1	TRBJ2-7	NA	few	CASSEERAGYDEQYF	TGTGCCAGCAGTGAAGAGCGGGCGGGGTACGACGAGCAGTACTTC
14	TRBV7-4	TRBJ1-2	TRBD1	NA	CASSPQGVDYGYTF	TGTGCCAGCAGCCCTCAGGGGGTGGACTATGGCTACACCTTC
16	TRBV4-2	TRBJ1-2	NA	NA	CASSQEKGEPYYGYTF	TGTGCCAGCAGCCAAGAAAAGGGGGAACCCTACTATGGCTACACCTTC
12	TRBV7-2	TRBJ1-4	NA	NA	CASSSNNEKLFF	TGTGCCAGCAGCTCGAACAATGAAAAACTGTTTTTT
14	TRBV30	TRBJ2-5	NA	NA	CAWNPSGTWETQYF	TGTGCCTGGAACCCCAGCGGTACGTGGGAGACCCAGTACTTC
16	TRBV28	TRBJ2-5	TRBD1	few	CASSSPRQGALETQYF	TGTGCCAGCAGTTCTCCGAGACAGGGGGCTTTGGAGACCCAGTACTTC
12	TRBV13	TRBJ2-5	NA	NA	CASRGDPETQYF	TGTGCCAGCAGGGGTGACCCAGAGACCCAGTACTTC
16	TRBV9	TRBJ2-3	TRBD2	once	CASSVGLAGYMDTQYF	TGTGCCAGCAGCGTAGGCTTAGCGGGGTACATGGATACGCAGTATTTT
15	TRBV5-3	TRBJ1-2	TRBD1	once	CASSQAETGHYGYTF	TGCGCCAGCAGCCAAGCCGAGACAGGGCACTATGGCTACACCTTC
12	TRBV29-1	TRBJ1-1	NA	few	CSVGIKNTEAFF	TGCAGCGTTGGGATAAAGAACACTGAAGCTTTCTTT
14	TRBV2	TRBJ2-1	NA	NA	CASSEDPRGEEQFF	TGTGCCAGCAGTGAAGACCCCCGAGGAGAAGAGCAGTTCTTC
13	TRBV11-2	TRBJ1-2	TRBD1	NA	CASSLETGFGYTF	TGTGCCAGCAGCTTAGAGACAGGGTTTGGCTACACCTTC
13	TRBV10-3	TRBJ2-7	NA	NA	CAISSGVISEQYF	TGTGCCATCAGTTCAGGGGTGATATCCGAGCAGTACTTC
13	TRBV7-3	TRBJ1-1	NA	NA	CASSLGGRNEAFF	TGTGCCAGCAGCTTGGGGGGACGAAATGAAGCTTTCTTT
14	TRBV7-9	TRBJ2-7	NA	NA	CASSFPGTPYEQYF	TGTGCCAGCAGCTTTCCCGGGACTCCCTACGAGCAGTACTTC
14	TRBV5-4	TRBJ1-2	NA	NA	CASSPSQGNYGYTF	TGTGCCAGCAGCCCGTCGCAGGGTAACTATGGCTACACCTTC
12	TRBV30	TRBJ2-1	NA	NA	CAWSVLGNEQFF	TGTGCCTGGAGTGTACTTGGGAATGAGCAGTTCTTC
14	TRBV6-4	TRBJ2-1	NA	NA	CASSRGLDYNEQFF	TGTGCCAGCAGCCGTGGGCTGGATTACAATGAGCAGTTCTTC
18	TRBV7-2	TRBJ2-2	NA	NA	CASSSGPYFATNTGELFF	TGTGCCAGCAGCTCCGGACCCTATTTCGCTACGAACACCGGGGAGCTGTTTTTT